The 21 T cell receptor beta chains below all came from one sample that was sequenced in a study of blood T cells in healthy people across ages. The second PCR ran roughly 6 to 12 cycles with a sample-barcoded 5' primer and J-beta primers. TCRdb fed the 5' RACE reads into MiXCR, producing one record per CDR3 protein. The sample has around 1,900,000 distinct CDR3 sequences, about two fifths seen once. Sequenced input: blood. The source of these receptors is a human donor in good health.

The V and J genes are TRBV6-5 and TRBJ2-3; possibly TRBD2 for D (5 bases). V was pared by 6 bases and J by 5 bases, with 15 bases between. The CDR3 spans 14 residues. CDR1 and CDR2 (germline): MNHEY, SVGAGI. The CDR3 DNA sequence: TGTGCCAGCAGGCCATCCCTAGCTGAAGATACGCAGTATTTT. This codes for CASRPSLAEDTQYF.

This clonotype was counted a few times. The rearrangement joins TRBV7-9 to TRBJ2-7; either TRBD1 or TRBD2 may supply D (6 bases each). The CDR3 length is 15 residues. Germline CDR1 reads SEHNR; CDR2 reads FQNEAQ (reference sequence). V gave up 1 base and J gave up 3 bases, with 13 bases separating them. The CDR3 DNA reads TGTGCCAGCAGCTTAGAGGGGGGACCGTACTACGAGCAGTACTTC. Translating gives CASSLEGGPYYEQYF. Complete variable domain (other parts from reference TRBV7-9 and TRBJ2-7): DTGVSQNPRHKITKRGQNVTFRCDPISEHNRLYWYRQTLGQGPEFLTYFQNEAQLEKSRLLSDRFSAERPKGSFSTLEIQRTEQGDSAMYLCASSLEGGPYYEQYFGPGTRLTVT.

The chain carries TRBV9 and TRBJ2-1, with 7 bases fitting TRBD2. The CDR3 totals 15 residues. J was trimmed by 7 bases and V by 1 base; bases with no gene match: 8. Germline CDR1 reads SGDLS; CDR2 reads YYNGEE. The CDR3 is CASSVIDAGGNEQFF. The CDR3 region has the DNA TGTGCCAGCAGCGTAATTGACGCCGGGGGGAATGAGCAGTTCTTC.

There are a few counts of this clonotype. The chain links TRBV20-1 to TRBJ1-4, with no clear D. The V gene lost 1 base and the J gene lost 11 bases, with 20 bases spanning the gap. Germline assignment: CDR1 DFQATT and CDR2 SNEGSKA (reference sequence). This CDR3 has 15 residues. DNA for the CDR3: TGCAGTGCTAGAGGGGATCAAATTGACCCCACTAAACTGTTTTTT. Translated, it gives CSARGDQIDPTKLFF.

The chain links TRBV29-1 to TRBJ1-1; D remains unclear. This CDR3 region has 13 residues. The V end was cut by 4 bases, the J end by 3 bases, with 12 bases between. Germline lookup yields CDR1 SQVTM and CDR2 ANQGSEA. CDR3 amino acids: CSVVDGSDTEAFF. The CDR3 region has the DNA TGCAGCGTTGTGGACGGATCGGACACTGAAGCTTTCTTT. The variable domain in full, with the rest retrieved from reference TRBV29-1 and TRBJ1-1, is SAVISQKPSRDICQRGTSLTIQCQVDSQVTMMFWYRQQPGQSLTLIATANQGSEATYESGFVIDKFPISRPNLTFSTLTVSNMSPEDSSIYLCSVVDGSDTEAFFGQGTRLTVV.

This clonotype has just one count. The chain couples TRBV2 to TRBJ2-1; either TRBD1 or TRBD2 may supply D (6 bases each). This CDR3 is 16 amino acids long. Germline CDR1 SNHLY, CDR2 FYNNEI. V dropped 4 bases and J dropped 0 bases, with 13 bases sitting between them. In DNA, the CDR3 is TGTGCCAGCAGTGTGGAGGGGGGTAGCTCCTACAATGAGCAGTTCTTC. Translation: CASSVEGGSSYNEQFF.

The chain employs TRBV28 and TRBJ1-2; TRBD1 is a possible D gene (6 bases). CDR3 size: 12 residues. Germline CDR1 reads MDHEN; CDR2 reads SYDVKM. V lost 5 bases and J lost 13, with 17 bases in between. The CDR3 loop is CASSLSGERFTF. The DNA of the CDR3 is TGTGCCAGCAGTCTATCAGGGGAAAGGTTCACCTTC.

The genes are TRBV24-1 and TRBJ2-3; no firm D call. Germline-derived CDR1 and CDR2 are KGHDR and SFDVKD. The CDR3 is made up of 14 amino acids. V was shortened by 4 bases and J by 2 bases, with 9 bases between the two germline ends. The chain's CDR3 is CATSDPTHTDTQYF. CDR3 in DNA: TGTGCCACCAGTGACCCTACCCACACAGATACGCAGTATTTT.

This clonotype was seen a handful of times. This rearrangement joins TRBV10-3 to TRBJ2-1; TRBD1 is a possible D gene (5 bases). Trimming pared 3 bases from V and 7 bases from J, leaving 16 bases between. Germline V gives CDR1 ENHRY, CDR2 SYGVKD. There are 15 residues in the CDR3. In DNA, the CDR3 is TGTGCCATCAGTGATCGGCAGGGCTCCCCTAATGAGCAGTTCTTC. It specifies CAISDRQGSPNEQFF.

This clonotype was seen more than once but under ten times. This chain joins TRBV11-2 and TRBJ2-5; 12 nucleotides agree with TRBD2. The J call may not be correct, given that the DNA end is closer to TRBJ2-1. Germline lookup yields CDR1 SGHAT and CDR2 FQNNGV. The CDR3 sequence is 16 residues long. The CDR3 nucleotides are TGTGCCAGCAGCACTGGGACTAGCGGGCCCCAAGAGACCCAGTTCTTC. It is translated as CASSTGTSGPQETQFF.

This clonotype turned up a few times. The chain combines TRBV5-1 with TRBJ1-2, with D possibly TRBD1 on 5 matching bases. The CDR3 has 16 residues. V lost 2 bases to trimming and J lost 4 bases, with 18 bases between them. Germline V gene sequence: CDR1 SGHRS, CDR2 YFSETQ. DNA of the CDR3: TGCGCCAGCAGCTTTTTTAGTCCCGGGGGGATCTATGGCTACACCTTC. Its translation: CASSFFSPGGIYGYTF.

The V gene is TRBV5-5, the J gene TRBJ1-4; tentatively, D is TRBD1 (5 bases). The CDR3 contains 14 residues. V lost 2 bases to trimming and J lost 4 bases, with 9 bases between them. The germline V gene has CDR1 SGHKS and CDR2 YYEKEE (reference sequence). The CDR3 sequence: CASSFTDSNEKLFF. The CDR3 DNA sequence: TGTGCCAGCAGCTTTACTGACAGTAATGAAAAACTGTTTTTT.

This chain uses TRBV29-1 with TRBJ2-3, with 9 nucleotides matching TRBD1. The CDR3 is 15 residues long. Germline CDR1 reads SQVTM; CDR2 reads ANQGSEA. V lost 2 bases and J lost 1; bases outside the gene matches: 4. The CDR3 coding sequence is TGCAGCGTTGAAACCCGGGACAGGGGCACAGATACGCAGTATTTT. Encoded protein: CSVETRDRGTDTQYF.

This clonotype has more than one count but fewer than ten. The chain carries TRBV9 and TRBJ2-4; D remains ambiguous. CDR1 is SGDLS, CDR2 YYNGEE, per germline. The CDR3 runs 15 residues. The V end lost 0 bases, the J end lost 0 bases, and 7 bases lay between the germline ends. The CDR3 reads CASSVDPLAKNIQYF. The CDR3 DNA reads TGTGCCAGCAGCGTAGACCCGCTAGCCAAAAACATTCAGTACTTC.

This chain uses TRBV6-1 with TRBJ2-3; 7 nucleotides match TRBD1. The junction had 2 bases not matched to a gene; V was cut back by 2 bases and J by 6 bases. CDR3 size: 13 residues. Germline CDR1 is MNHNS and CDR2 is SASEGT. The CDR3 loop reads CASSETGVDTQYF. Written as DNA, the CDR3 is TGTGCCAGCAGTGAAACAGGGGTCGATACGCAGTATTTT.

CDR3 protein: CSAGITSGGLGGEQFF. The CDR3 DNA sequence: TGCAGCGCTGGGATTACTAGCGGGGGCCTTGGAGGGGAGCAGTTCTTC. The J gene is TRBJ2-1, the V gene TRBV29-1, with 11 nucleotides matching TRBD2. The V and J ends lost 7 bases and 10 bases, in that order; junction bases with no gene match: 18. The germline gives CDR1 SQVTM, CDR2 ANQGSEA. This CDR3 comprises 16 residues.

This clonotype was counted only a few times. The chain is built from TRBV29-1 and TRBJ2-1; 8 nucleotides agree with TRBD2. V lost 5 bases, J lost 7 bases, and 7 bases stayed unmatched. The CDR3 contains 13 residues. Germline loops: CDR1 SQVTM, CDR2 ANQGSEA. The CDR3 here is CSVRGGLFNEQFF. Here the CDR3 DNA reads TGCAGCGTTCGGGGGGGCCTTTTTAATGAGCAGTTCTTC.

The table lists this clonotype with a few counts. The J gene is TRBJ2-1, the V gene TRBV20-1; TRBD1 is a possible D gene (6 bases). Trimming pared 3 bases from V and 4 bases from J, leaving 19 bases between. The germline gives CDR1 DFQATT, CDR2 SNEGSKA (reference sequence). This CDR3 spans 16 amino acids. For the CDR3, the DNA is TGCAGTGCTAGGGACAGACGAAGCTTGGCGTACAATGAGCAGTTCTTC. Translation: CSARDRRSLAYNEQFF.

This clonotype was observed a few times. The chain carries TRBV18 and TRBJ1-2; the D gene is possibly TRBD1 (6 bases). Germline values: CDR1 KGHSH, CDR2 LQKENI. CDR3 length: 14 amino acids. V was cut by 2 bases and J by 8 bases, with 15 bases left in between. In DNA form, the CDR3 reads TGTGCCAGCTCACCAGTTCTGGGGGCGCAGGGCTACACCTTC. Its translation is CASSPVLGAQGYTF.

Remarks on this clonotype: A junction end diverges from the germline sequence, so it may reflect a read error. This chain connects TRBV5-4 to TRBJ1-1; D is perhaps TRBD1 (5 bases). The CDR3 is made up of 14 amino acids. CDR1 and CDR2 from the germline V gene are SGHNT and YYREEE (reference sequence). CDR3 DNA: TGTGTCAGCAGCTTGGATGCAGGGCTTACTGAAGCTTTCTTT. This encodes CVSSLDAGLTEAFF.

The V call is TRBV19, the J call TRBJ1-1; D uncertain. Trimming took off 3 bases at V and 3 bases at J, with 11 bases between the two ends. The CDR3 loop spans 14 amino acids. Germline CDR1 is LNHDA and CDR2 is SQIVND (reference sequence). The CDR3 sequence is CASSMYLADTEAFF. Written as DNA, the CDR3 is TGTGCCAGTAGTATGTACTTAGCTGACACTGAAGCTTTCTTT.